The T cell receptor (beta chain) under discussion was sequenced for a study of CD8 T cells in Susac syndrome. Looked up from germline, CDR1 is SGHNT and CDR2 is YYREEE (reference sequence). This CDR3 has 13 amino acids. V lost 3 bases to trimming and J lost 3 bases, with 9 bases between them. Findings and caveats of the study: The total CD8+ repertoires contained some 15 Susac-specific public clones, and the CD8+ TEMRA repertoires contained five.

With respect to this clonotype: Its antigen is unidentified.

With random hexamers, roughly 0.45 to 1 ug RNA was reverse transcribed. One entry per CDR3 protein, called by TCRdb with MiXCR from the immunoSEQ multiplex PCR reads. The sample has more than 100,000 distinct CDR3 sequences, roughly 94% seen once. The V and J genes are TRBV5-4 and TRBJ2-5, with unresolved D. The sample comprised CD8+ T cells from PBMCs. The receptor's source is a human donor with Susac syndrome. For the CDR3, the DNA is TGTGCCAGCAGCTCAAAAGGAAAAGAGACCCAGTACTTC. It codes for CASSSKGKETQYF.